This note documents a single TCR beta chain sequence. The antigen is not known. This table comes from immunoSEQ multiplex PCR, and its TCRdb copy is limited to in-frame clones, with some not included. The sample has 35,000 or so clones; around 63% are singletons. This sample stems from a study of PD-1 blockade in classical Hodgkin lymphoma. Findings and limits, study-wide: Newly diagnosed patients were said to have less baseline TCR diversity than healthy donors did. The study found that TCR diversity rose significantly by C4D1 in CD4+ but not CD8+ cells.

Every patient had relapsed following autologous stem cell transplantation, and cohorts differed in brentuximab vedotin exposure. The sample here was peripheral blood mononuclear cells (PBMCs), taken before the second cycle of nivolumab. This TCR came from a human donor with classical Hodgkin lymphoma.

The CDR3 here is CASSLQGNYNEQFF. The DNA for the CDR3 is TGTGCCAGCAGTTTACAGGGTAACTACAATGAGCAGTTCTTC. This sequence joins TRBV28 and TRBJ2-1, with a tentative D call TRBD1 (5 bases). Trimming left V 2 bases short and J 3 bases short, with 8 bases between. The CDR3 length is 14 residues. Per the germline V gene, CDR1 is MDHEN and CDR2 is SYDVKM.